This T cell receptor beta chain was recorded in a study of tumor and adjacent non-tumor tissue in lung cancer. Broader study findings: Normal lung showed higher cumulative top 100 clone frequency than tumor.

Three rounds of nested PCR, following a modified ARM-PCR protocol, produced the TCRbeta library. MiXCR, run by TCRdb on the multiplex PCR reads, gives a single entry per CDR3 protein. Among some 84,000 distinct CDR3 sequences, 61% were seen once, and the ten largest hold about 16%. This clonotype was recorded many times. Its antigen is not identified. No cell sorting was done before RNA was extracted from the tissue. Chemotherapy-naive patients with new lung cancer underwent thoracic surgery in China, August–late 2014. Trimming cost V 4 bases and J 4 bases; bases outside gene matches: 8. Germline V gene sequence: CDR1 LGHNA, CDR2 YNFKEQ. This CDR3 has 15 residues.

This sequence joins TRBV4-2 and TRBJ2-5; 8 nucleotides align to TRBD2. The sample taken for sequencing was lung tumor tissue. This TCR derives from a man in his 70s with non-small cell lung cancer. For the CDR3, the DNA is TGTGCCAGCAGCCCCGGGGGGGCCGGTCGAGAGACCCAGTACTTC. It encodes CASSPGGAGRETQYF.